The source of this T cell receptor beta chain is a study of regulatory T cells in long-lasting Graves disease (dated by TCRdb to 2020 to 2022). Broadly, across the study: Persistent Graves' disease was defined as persistently positive TSH receptor autoantibodies together with antithyroid drug treatment for over 5 years. The study was conducted in China and was registered as a clinical trial. Persistent Graves' disease patients were compared with newly diagnosed Graves' disease patients by peripheral blood TCR sequencing and RNA sequencing. In the clinical cohort, patients with persistent Graves' disease had used antithyroid drugs for an average of around 9.9 years. A total of about 35 samples underwent TCR sequencing, from around 13 patients with persistent Graves' disease and roughly 20 patients with newly diagnosed Graves' disease.

The sample's time point label, decoded: persistent/refractory GD, antithyroid drugs over 5 years with positive TRAb. For both TCR sequencing and RNA sequencing, RNA was extracted from PBMCs using TRIzol. The diagnosis of Graves' disease followed American Thyroid Association guidelines. Recruitment of patients was carried out at an endocrinology department in Xi'an, China. From each patient, approximately 9.9 milliliters of peripheral blood was collected into an EDTA anticoagulant tube. Ficoll Paque Plus density gradient separation was used to isolate PBMCs, and no further T cell sorting was done. An Agilent 2100 Bioanalyzer and agarose gel were used to check RNA quality, and a NanoDrop 2000 was used to measure RNA concentration. Results and caveats for the whole study, not just this receptor: A larger number of public clonotypes was shared among persistent patients (about 2,700) than among newly diagnosed patients (around 890). Sequencing and analysis were restricted to the TCR beta chain. The authors noted that the small sample size was a limitation that may lower accuracy. Persistent disease showed preferential use of TRBV28, TRBJ1-2 and TRBJ2-5, whereas newly diagnosed disease favored TRBV20-1 and TRBJ2-1. Lower TCR Shannon entropy and fewer highly expanded clones were observed in persistent Graves' disease patients than in newly diagnosed patients, which suggested clonal expansion. Peripheral blood alone was examined, since thyroid tissue, which constituted the primary lesion, could not be accessed.

V is pruned by 5 bases and J by 5 bases, leaving 5 bases of the junction without a gene match. Spanning cysteine to phenylalanine, the CDR3 consists of 15 amino acids. The retained sequence is limited to the CDR3, 45 bases, with the frame set at the first base. CDR1 and CDR2 are drawn from the germline V gene (reference sequence): SEHNR, FQNEAQ. Libraries were constructed by multiplex PCR. The run used an Illumina HiSeq 4000. CDR3 regions were amplified by Arm-PCR with iRepertoire HTBI primers to construct TCR beta libraries. Before sequencing, the PCR products underwent gel purification. Per the source publication's procedure: Gene usage analysis of CDR3 amino acid clonotypes used the 55 to 80 TRBV and 14 to 15 TRBJ segments found across samples. COPE and FqMerger were used to merge the filtered high-quality paired reads into contigs. BLAST was used to align contigs to IMGT TRBV, TRBD and TRBJ reference genes, and CDR3 was defined according to IMGT. Clonotypes above 0.1% frequency were classified as highly expanded clones. Repertoire diversity was measured by Shannon entropy, and V-J evenness by the Gini coefficient. Public clonotypes were defined as clonotypes shared by more than one individual. TCRdb took the public reads, trimmed them with fastp at Q25, ran MiXCR for clone calling and kept in-frame beta chains. Entries that share a CDR3 protein sequence are merged under the most common genes and DNA. These V and J calls derive from TCRdb rather than the authors' analysis. The sample yields 700,000 or so distinct CDR3 sequences; 30% were counted once. Around 40% of the sample is held by the ten biggest clonotypes.

A note on this clonotype: Its antigen is currently not known. Nothing much larger sits one base from this clone, and base qualities are not available.

The starting material was peripheral blood mononuclear cells (PBMCs), obtained when the disease was refractory, from a patient treated with antithyroid drugs. The clonotype comes from a female donor with Graves disease. The chain is encoded by TRBV7-9 joined to TRBJ2-7; TRBD2 agrees with 14 junctional bases. The nucleotides read TGTGCCAGCAGCCTAACGGGACTAGCGGGAGACGAGCAGTACTTC. This yields the protein CASSLTGLAGDEQYF.